This T cell receptor beta chain was sequenced for a study of T cells in Graves' hyperthyroidism and ophthalmopathy. A remark on this clonotype: The antigen is undetermined.

What was amplified from RNA transcripts were TCR beta CDR3 regions. Researchers ran a first-round RT-PCR on the TCR CDR3 using the HTBI primer set. TCRdb fed the multiplex PCR reads into MiXCR, producing one record per CDR3 protein. Among some 510,000 distinct CDR3 sequences listed, roughly 50% were seen once. This CDR3 is 13 amino acids long. Germline V gene lookup returns CDR1 KGHDR and CDR2 SFDVKD. Losses at the gene ends were 7 bases for V and 2 bases for J; bases not matched to a gene: 2. Points from the study as a whole: From stable hyperthyroidism, ophthalmopathy was set apart by a 13 V-J model.

Exclusion criteria comprised uncontrolled infection, other autoimmune disease, pregnancy or lactation. What was sequenced was peripheral blood or thyroid tissue (not recorded which). The source of this sequence is a young woman with Graves' hyperthyroidism. The chain employs TRBV24-1 and TRBJ1-1; 8 positions agree with TRBD1. For the CDR3, the DNA is TGTGCCACCAGCGGACAGGGAAACACTGAAGCTTTCTTT. Its protein product is CATSGQGNTEAFF.